The present T cell receptor (beta chain) was sequenced within a study of cytomegalovirus exposure and HLA in healthy donors. Clones were read by immunoSEQ multiplex PCR, and TCRdb kept only the in-frame ones, dropping some. The sample lists more than 300,000 clones, 86% occurring once. This clone was counted between two and nine times. The sample taken for sequencing was PBMCs. The receptor was derived from a woman aged 18-30 years in good health and CMV-seronegative.

The CDR3 is CASSRTGRTGELFF. CDR3 sequence (DNA): TGTGCCAGCAGTAGGACAGGGCGGACCGGGGAGCTGTTTTTT. V usage is TRBV28 and J usage is TRBJ2-2; 8 bases are shared with TRBD1. The CDR3 is 14 residues long. The V segment lost 5 bases and the J segment 5 bases; nucleotides outside the gene matches: 4. The V gene's germline CDR1 is MDHEN and CDR2 SYDVKM. The variable domain in full, completed from reference TRBV28 and TRBJ2-2, reads DVKVTQSSRYLVKRTGEKVFLECVQDMDHENMFWYRQDPGLGLRLIYFSYDVKMKEKGDIPEGYSVSREKKERFSLILESASTNQTSMYLCASSRTGRTGELFFGEGSRLTVL.